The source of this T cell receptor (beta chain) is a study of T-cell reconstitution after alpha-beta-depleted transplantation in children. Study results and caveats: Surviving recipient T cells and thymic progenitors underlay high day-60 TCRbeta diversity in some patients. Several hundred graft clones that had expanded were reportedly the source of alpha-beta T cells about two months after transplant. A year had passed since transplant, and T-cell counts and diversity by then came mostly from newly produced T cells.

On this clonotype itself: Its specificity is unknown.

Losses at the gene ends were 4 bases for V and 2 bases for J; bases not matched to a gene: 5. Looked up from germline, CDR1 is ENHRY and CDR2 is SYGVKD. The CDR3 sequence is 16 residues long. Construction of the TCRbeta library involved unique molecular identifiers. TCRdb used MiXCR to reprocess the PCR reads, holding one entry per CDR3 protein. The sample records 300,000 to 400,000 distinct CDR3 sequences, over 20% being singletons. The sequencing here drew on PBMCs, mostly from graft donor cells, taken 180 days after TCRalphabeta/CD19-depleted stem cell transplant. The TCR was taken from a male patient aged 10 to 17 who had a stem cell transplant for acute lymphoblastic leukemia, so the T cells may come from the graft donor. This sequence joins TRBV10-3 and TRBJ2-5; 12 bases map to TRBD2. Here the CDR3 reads CAISGGLAGIQETQYF. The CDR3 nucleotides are TGTGCCATCAGTGGGGGACTAGCGGGCATACAAGAGACCCAGTACTTC.